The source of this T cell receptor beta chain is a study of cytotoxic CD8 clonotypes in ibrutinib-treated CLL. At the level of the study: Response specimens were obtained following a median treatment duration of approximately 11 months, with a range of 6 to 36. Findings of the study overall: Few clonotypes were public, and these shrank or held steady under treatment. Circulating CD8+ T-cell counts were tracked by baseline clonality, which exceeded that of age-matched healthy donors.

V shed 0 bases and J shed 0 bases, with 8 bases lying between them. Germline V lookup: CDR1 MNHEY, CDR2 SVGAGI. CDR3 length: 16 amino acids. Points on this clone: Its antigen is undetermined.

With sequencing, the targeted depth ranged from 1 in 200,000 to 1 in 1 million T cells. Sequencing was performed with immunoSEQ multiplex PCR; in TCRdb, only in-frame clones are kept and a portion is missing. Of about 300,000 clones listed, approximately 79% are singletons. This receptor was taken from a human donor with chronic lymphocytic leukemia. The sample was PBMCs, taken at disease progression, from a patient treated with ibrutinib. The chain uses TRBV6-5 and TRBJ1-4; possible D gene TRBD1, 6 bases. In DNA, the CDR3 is TGTGCCAGCAGTTACTCACAGGGCACAACTAATGAAAAACTGTTTTTT. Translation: CASSYSQGTTNEKLFF.